This T cell receptor (beta chain) was profiled in a study of blood T cells in healthy people across ages (dated by TCRdb to about 2015). In the study overall: In model experiments, template switching captured about one uniquely barcoded TCR beta cDNA molecule for every two T cells. Age-related changes in TCR beta repertoire diversity were measured in the study by deep sequencing normalized with unique cDNA molecular identifiers. Using the same blood draw, the study looked at two additional independent replicas of 1 million unique cDNA reads for two donors, one aged 18 to 29 and the other aged 80 or older. The donors were divided into four age groups: young (average 16 years), middle-aged (approximately 39), aged (approximately 64) and long-lived (roughly 88). Donors of different ages were randomly distributed across sequencing lanes to avoid experimental bias.

Receptor libraries were prepared by 5' RACE. Instrument used: Illumina HiSeq 2500. A second roughly 6 to 12 cycle PCR used a sample-barcoded 5' primer and a J-beta primer mix. A template-switch 5' adaptor carrying 12 random nucleotides introduced a unique molecular identifier onto each TCR beta cDNA molecule. Each sample yielded at least 2.5 million CDR3-containing paired-end reads. All of the RNA was converted into first-strand cDNA using the Mint cDNA synthesis kit, with a TRBC-specific oligonucleotide serving as the primer. Following uracil-DNA glycosylase treatment, all cDNA underwent a first 18-cycle PCR with the universal primers M1SS and BC2_uni_R. For the original study's pipeline: Each sample was normalized by randomly selecting 1 million high-quality reads, each carrying a distinct molecular identifier. Instead of being binned into consensus sequences, reads that shared molecular identifiers were thrown out. CDR3 identification, clonotype clustering and error correction used MiTCR with a Q25 quality threshold and the strictest error-elimination algorithm. Lower-bound total TCR beta diversity was estimated with a nonparametric unseen species model using Euler transformation. TCRdb itself trimmed the public reads at Q25 with fastp, ran MiXCR and retained productive beta chains. Rows are unified per CDR3 protein, each entry keeping the most common DNA and genes. These V and J calls originate from TCRdb's pipeline instead of the authors' own analysis. Counted in this sample were 540,000 or so distinct CDR3 sequences; around half of them appeared once. Jointly, the top ten make up around 25% of the sample.

This clonotype has at least ten counts. What this receptor recognizes is not known. The input lacks base qualities; no much larger clone sits a single base away. Study-wide conclusions, independent of this receptor: Observed TCR beta diversity per million T cells fell roughly linearly with age, and a significant reduction was already apparent by age around 44. Because the CMV infection status of the donors was unknown, age-related changes in expanded clonotypes may potentially have been confounded. Total diversity estimates from one million sequenced T cells were considered lower bounds and underestimates. Bulk unsorted PBMC profiling prevented conclusive comparison of naive and antigen-experienced compartments. Compared with the aged group, more naive CD4+ T cells, fewer expanded clones and increased TCR diversity were shown by the long-lived group, suggesting age selection. A strong correlation was found between observed TCR beta diversity and the percentage of naive T cells measured by flow cytometry.

A distance of 10 bases separates the germline ends of V and J, which lose 7 bases and 4 bases respectively. Including the terminal cysteine and phenylalanine, the CDR3 comprises 12 residues. The retained sequence is limited to the CDR3, 36 bases, with the frame set at the first base. As encoded in the germline V gene, CDR1 is MNHEY while CDR2 is SVGAGI. The donors were roughly 38 Caucasian individuals from Russia, aged about 6 to 95 years, who were systemically healthy. Each donor gave about 10 milliliters of peripheral blood, drawn into EDTA-treated Vacutainer tubes. PBMCs were isolated by Ficoll-Paque density-gradient centrifugation, with at least 7 million obtained per sample. Total RNA, at least 5.5 micrograms per sample, was extracted from PBMCs with Trizol reagent. The percentages of naive CD45RAhigh/CD27high T cells were determined by flow cytometry on a PBMC aliquot from every donor.

The rearranged segments are TRBV6-5 and TRBJ2-5; perhaps TRBD1 is the D gene, with 5 bases matching. The clonotype comes from an older man in good health. Sequencing was performed on blood. The CDR3 region: CASIYRPETQYF. The DNA sequence reads TGTGCCAGCATCTACAGGCCAGAGACCCAGTACTTC.